This TCR beta chain comes out of a study of OX40 agonist ivuxolimab in advanced cancers. Overall study: Ivuxolimab, which is an agonistic anti-OX40 (CD134) antibody, was administered to the patients. Participants could have had prior anti-PD-1, anti-PD-L1 or anti-CTLA-4 therapy, and 40% had some.

Concerning this clone itself: The antigen remains undetermined. This sample includes further DNA sequences coding for the same CDR3.

Overall study findings and caveats: Among T cells, CD8+ cells averaged more expanded clones than CD4+ cells.

CDR3 length: 12 residues. V lost 3 bases and J lost 7, with 10 bases in between. Looked up from germline, CDR1 is LNHDA and CDR2 is SQIVND (reference sequence). Some clones are missing from TCRdb's copy, which holds only in-frame ones; the method was immunoSEQ multiplex PCR. Seen here are 75,000 to 95,000 clones, around 89% observed once, and the top ten hold over 8%. This chain links TRBV19 with TRBJ2-7; TRBD1 or TRBD2 may be the D gene (5 bases each). Sequencing used CD4+ or CD8+ T cells sorted from blood, obtained in a trial of the OX40 agonist ivuxolimab. The sequence was collected from an adult with an advanced solid tumor such as melanoma, head and neck, liver or kidney cancer. CDR3 in amino acids: CASSIRGGEQYF. DNA for the CDR3: TGTGCCAGTAGTATTCGGGGCGGGGAGCAGTACTTC.